The rows below give T cell receptor beta chains drawn from one sample of a study of regulatory T cells in long-lasting Graves disease. TCRdb recomputed calls from the multiplex PCR reads with MiXCR, one row per CDR3 protein. The sample records about 340,000 distinct CDR3 sequences, 20% being singletons. The sample was peripheral blood mononuclear cells (PBMCs), taken when the disease was refractory, from a patient treated with antithyroid drugs. All receptors come from a female donor with Graves disease. Each CDR3 is given with its conserved first and last residue. D genes are given only for firm matches. Only part of the rows carry a size: once, few, many, or a class if the clone is expanded.

abundance	j_gene	d_gene	len	v_gene	CDR3aa	CDR3nt
-	TRBJ2-7	TRBD1	14	TRBV5-1	CASSPRDRVNEQYF	TGCGCCAGCAGCCCCCGGGACAGGGTCAACGAGCAGTACTTC
few	TRBJ2-3	-	13	TRBV24-1	CATRVWTTDTQYF	TGTGCCACCAGGGTCTGGACCACAGATACGCAGTATTTT
many	TRBJ1-4	-	12	TRBV20-1	CSASPENEKLFF	TGCAGTGCTAGCCCCGAAAATGAAAAACTGTTTTTT
-	TRBJ2-4	-	18	TRBV11-2	CASSLGTGTNLAKNIQYF	TGTGCCAGCAGCTTGGGAACCGGGACAAATCTAGCCAAAAACATTCAGTACTTC
few	TRBJ1-5	-	18	TRBV4-1	CASSQDPPTGPANQPQHF	TGCGCCAGCAGCCAAGATCCCCCCACAGGGCCCGCGAATCAGCCCCAGCATTTT
many	TRBJ1-4	-	13	TRBV30	CAWSFPGREKLFF	TGTGCCTGGAGTTTCCCAGGGCGTGAAAAACTGTTTTTT
-	TRBJ1-1	-	12	TRBV11-2	CASSSGRIKAFF	TGTGCCAGCAGCTCAGGGCGGATAAAAGCTTTCTTT
-	TRBJ1-4	-	12	TRBV7-2	CALGEFNEKLFF	TGTGCCCTAGGAGAATTTAATGAAAAACTGTTTTTT
few	TRBJ2-6	-	18	TRBV18	CASSPNPNHRTGANVLTF	TGTGCCAGCTCACCAAATCCCAACCATAGGACTGGGGCCAACGTCCTGACTTTC
-	TRBJ2-5	-	13	TRBV7-3	CASSLGGSGTQYF	TGTGCCAGCAGCTTAGGGGGGAGTGGGACCCAGTACTTC
many	TRBJ1-1	-	14	TRBV28	CASSFTELNTEAFF	TGTGCCAGCAGTTTCACGGAGTTGAACACTGAAGCTTTCTTT
few	TRBJ1-2	-	15	TRBV29-1	CSVSGFPLPDYGYTF	TGCAGCGTTAGTGGTTTTCCCCTCCCCGACTATGGCTACACCTTC
many	TRBJ2-7	-	12	TRBV30	CAWMGDPYEQYF	TGTGCCTGGATGGGGGATCCATACGAGCAGTACTTC
-	TRBJ1-5	TRBD1	16	TRBV3-1	CASSQGSGTGNQPQHF	TGTGCCAGCAGCCAAGGGTCCGGGACAGGGAATCAGCCCCAGCATTTT
-	TRBJ2-2	-	15	TRBV5-1	CASSNGLGYTGELFF	TGCGCCAGCAGCAACGGACTGGGTTACACCGGGGAGCTGTTTTTT
-	TRBJ1-2	-	13	TRBV29-1	CSVARGPNYSYTF	TGCAGCGTTGCCAGGGGCCCTAACTATAGCTACACCTTC
few	TRBJ2-7	-	14	TRBV7-9	CASSLTGTSYEQYF	TGTGCCAGCAGCCTCACCGGGACCTCCTACGAGCAGTACTTC
many	TRBJ1-1	-	15	TRBV5-1	CASSRGGVGNTEAFF	TGCGCCAGCAGCCGGGGTGGGGTGGGGAACACTGAAGCTTTCTTT
many	TRBJ1-4	-	15	TRBV5-4	CASSSDRLGSEKLFF	TGTGCCAGCAGCTCTGACAGGTTGGGAAGTGAAAAACTGTTTTTT
-	TRBJ1-2	-	14	TRBV3-1	CASSQDESNYGYTF	TGTGCCAGCAGCCAAGACGAGTCTAACTATGGCTACACCTTC
many	TRBJ1-2	-	13	TRBV20-1	CSARVGTSYGYTF	TGCAGTGCTAGAGTGGGGACATCATATGGCTACACCTTC
few	TRBJ2-5	TRBD2	18	TRBV7-8	CASSQSTGTSGARRTQYF	TGCGCCAGCAGCCAATCCACCGGGACTAGCGGGGCAAGAAGGACCCAGTACTTC
many	TRBJ1-6	-	12	TRBV2	CASSSGDSPLHF	TGTGCCAGCAGTTCCGGAGATTCACCCCTCCACTTT
few	TRBJ2-2	TRBD2	15	TRBV7-6	CASSLVGGYTGELFF	TGTGCCAGCAGCTTAGTCGGGGGGTACACCGGGGAGCTGTTTTTT
many	TRBJ1-4	-	15	TRBV28	CASSFMGATNEKLFF	TGTGCCAGCAGTTTTATGGGAGCAACTAATGAAAAACTGTTTTTT
few	TRBJ1-5	-	13	TRBV28	CASRRVGNQPQHF	TGTGCCAGCAGGAGAGTGGGTAATCAGCCCCAGCATTTT
many	TRBJ1-2	TRBD1	16	TRBV2	CASSGPVTGGDLGYTF	TGTGCCAGCAGTGGGCCCGTGACAGGGGGGGATCTGGGCTACACCTTC
many	TRBJ1-2	TRBD1	16	TRBV13	CASSPQGTSANYGYTF	TGTGCCAGCAGCCCACAGGGGACCTCAGCTAACTATGGCTACACCTTC
-	TRBJ1-6	-	16	TRBV27	CASTFWGGSYNSPLHF	TGTGCCAGCACCTTCTGGGGGGGCTCCTATAATTCACCCCTCCACTTT
many	TRBJ2-7	TRBD2	16	TRBV7-2	CASSLELAGGLGEQYF	TGTGCCAGCAGCTTAGAACTAGCGGGGGGGCTGGGCGAGCAGTACTTC
few	TRBJ1-3	TRBD1	16	TRBV24-1	CATSEQRDSSGNTIYF	TGTGCCACCAGTGAGCAGAGGGACAGCTCTGGAAACACCATATATTTT
few	TRBJ1-5	-	16	TRBV7-2	CASSLAPGGSNQPQHF	TGTGCCAGCAGCTTAGCGCCGGGGGGTAGCAATCAGCCCCAGCATTTT
many	TRBJ2-5	TRBD2	14	TRBV28	CASSWGLAEETQYF	TGTGCCAGCAGTTGGGGCCTAGCGGAAGAGACCCAGTACTTC
-	TRBJ2-5	-	14	TRBV9	CASSLVSGQETQYF	TGTGCCAGCAGCCTCGTGAGCGGACAAGAGACCCAGTACTTC
many	TRBJ2-7	-	14	TRBV7-2	CASSLGSRGGEQYF	TGTGCCAGCAGCTTAGGTAGCAGGGGAGGCGAGCAGTACTTC
few	TRBJ1-2	TRBD1	13	TRBV18	CASSPSVGGGYTF	TGTGCCAGCTCACCAAGTGTAGGGGGCGGCTACACCTTC
many	TRBJ1-2	TRBD1	15	TRBV6-1	CATQKRQGPNYGYTF	TGTGCCACCCAAAAGAGACAGGGTCCTAACTATGGCTACACCTTC
many	TRBJ1-6	-	18	TRBV27	CASSFEGYGVNGNSPLHF	TGTGCCAGCAGTTTTGAGGGGTACGGAGTAAATGGTAATTCACCCCTCCACTTT
many	TRBJ2-7	-	14	TRBV2	CASSDKELSYEQYF	TGTGCCAGCAGTGATAAGGAGCTTTCCTACGAGCAGTACTTC
many	TRBJ1-5	-	14	TRBV2	CASRPRDSNQPQHF	TGTGCCAGCAGACCCCGGGACAGCAATCAGCCCCAGCATTTT
many	TRBJ2-7	TRBD2	14	TRBV11-1	CASSRREGIYEQYF	TGTGCCAGCTCTCGCCGGGAGGGAATCTACGAGCAGTACTTC
many	TRBJ2-7	TRBD1	14	TRBV13	CASSVRDRVYEQYF	TGTGCCAGCAGCGTCCGGGACAGGGTCTACGAGCAGTACTTC
few	TRBJ2-7	TRBD2	16	TRBV6-2/TRBV6-3	CATSPLSSGATYEQYF	TGTGCCACCTCCCCCCTCTCTAGCGGGGCCACCTACGAGCAGTACTTC
many	TRBJ1-4	TRBD1	16	TRBV12-3/TRBV12-4	CASGIQGAGHGEKLFF	TGTGCCAGCGGGATTCAGGGGGCCGGGCATGGTGAAAAACTGTTTTTT
many	TRBJ2-5	TRBD2	15	TRBV3-1	CASSQGGLAKETQYF	TGTGCCAGCAGCCAAGGGGGACTAGCGAAAGAGACCCAGTACTTC
many	TRBJ1-4	-	18	TRBV5-1	CASSLEGWATTANEKLFF	TGCGCCAGCAGCTTGGAAGGGTGGGCAACAACGGCTAATGAAAAACTGTTTTTT
many	TRBJ2-7	-	13	TRBV12-3/TRBV12-4	CASSSSGGYEQYF	TGTGCCAGCAGTTCATCCGGGGGCTACGAGCAGTACTTC
many	TRBJ2-7	TRBD2	14	TRBV10-3	CAISETSGAYEQYF	TGTGCCATCAGTGAGACTAGCGGGGCCTACGAGCAGTACTTC
many	TRBJ1-1	-	13	TRBV6-5	CASSYEQRDEAFF	TGTGCCAGCAGTTACGAACAGAGGGATGAAGCTTTCTTT
once	TRBJ2-2	TRBD1	15	TRBV10-3	CAITKGQGNTGELFF	TGTGCCATCACCAAGGGACAGGGGAACACCGGGGAGCTGTTTTTT
many	TRBJ2-5	TRBD1	16	TRBV6-1	CASSQVPGQGAETQYF	TGTGCCAGCAGTCAGGTGCCGGGACAGGGGGCTGAGACCCAGTACTTC
-	TRBJ2-2	-	13	TRBV5-1	CASSLSGSGELFF	TGCGCCAGCAGCTTGAGTGGTTCCGGGGAGCTGTTTTTT
-	TRBJ2-1	-	14	TRBV12-3/TRBV12-4	CASSGGFSYNEQFF	TGTGCCAGCTCCGGGGGATTCTCCTACAATGAGCAGTTCTTC
-	TRBJ1-2	-	12	TRBV7-9	CASSPFDYGYTF	TGTGCCAGCAGCCCCTTTGATTATGGCTACACCTTC
many	TRBJ2-7	-	17	TRBV10-3	CAIRNHSNSPLSYEQYF	TGTGCCATCAGGAATCATTCAAACAGCCCTCTCTCCTACGAGCAGTACTTC